This T cell receptor (beta chain) was captured by sequencing in a study of blood T cell repertoires in COVID-19. Some clones are missing from TCRdb's copy, which holds only in-frame ones; the method was immunoSEQ multiplex PCR. Of 250,000 to 300,000 clones in the sample, roughly 85% were seen once. The CDR3 consists of 13 residues. V lost 2 bases and J 7 bases, leaving 9 bases between the germline ends. CDR1 is SNHLY, CDR2 FYNNEI, per germline. The rearrangement joins TRBV2 to TRBJ2-1; D is unresolved. The receptor comes from a man over 45 with active or convalescent COVID-19. Sequencing input: peripheral blood. CDR3: CASSENIANEQFF. The DNA for the CDR3 is TGTGCCAGCAGTGAAAATATAGCAAATGAGCAGTTCTTC.